Reported below is one T cell receptor (beta chain). This sample was included in a study of blood T cell repertoires in COVID-19. Overall study: The United States, Italy and Spain supplied acute and convalescent COVID-19 samples. PBMCs, B-cell-depleted T cells, or T cells were the source of the cDNA or gDNA that made up the material.

As processed by the authors: How many nucleated cells were present was estimated from reference gene primer amplification. The assay was immunoSEQ multiplex PCR, and TCRdb's table has in-frame clones only and misses some. Clonal size and the V and J genes are those of that table, whereas D and trimming came from the DNA. The sample lists roughly 140,000 clones, around 84% occurring once. Sequencing was performed on peripheral blood. This TCR derives from a human donor in a cohort sampled during active COVID-19.

CDR3 residues: CASSATDYNSPLHF. The CDR3 DNA reads TGTGCCAGCAGCGCGACAGACTATAATTCACCCCTCCACTTT. The V and J genes are TRBV11-2 and TRBJ1-6, with D possibly being TRBD1 (5 bases). Germline assignment: CDR1 SGHAT and CDR2 FQNNGV. The CDR3 is 14 residues long. The V end was cut by 5 bases, the J end by 3 bases, with 8 bases between. Complete variable domain (other parts from reference TRBV11-2 and TRBJ1-6): EAGVAQSPRYKIIEKRQSVAFWCNPISGHATLYWYQQILGQGPKLLIQFQNNGVVDDSQLPKDRFSAERLKGVDSTLKIQPAKLEDSAVYLCASSATDYNSPLHFGNGTRLTVT.